This T cell receptor (beta chain) was observed in a study of tumor-infiltrating lymphocytes in primary liver carcinoma. Unsorted bulk tissue of roughly 20-34 mg yielded co-extracted RNA and DNA. Study-wide findings and caveats: Relative to tumor region pairs, the tumor-adjacent and tumor-blood pairs showed overlap that was lower.

Germline V gene data show CDR1 as SGHAT and CDR2 as FQNNGV. This CDR3 region has 11 residues. To note about this clonotype: Its cognate antigen is unknown.

Using a constant-region primer together with ProtoScript II reverse transcriptase, TCR beta cDNA was made from 500 ng of total RNA. Each TCR beta library was derived from three nested multiplex PCR rounds that employed slightly modified ARM-PCR. Two initial PCR rounds of 10 to 11 cycles each paired TRBV1-TRBV30 forward primers with a C-beta reverse primer. A single record per CDR3 protein comes from TCRdb applying MiXCR to the multiplex PCR reads. This table holds roughly 70,000 distinct CDR3 sequences, 71% found once. Sample: liver tumor tissue from sampling region 4. Subset of the sample: tumor region T4, right-lateral pole. This chain joins TRBV11-2 and TRBJ2-7, with D perhaps TRBD1 (5 bases). This sequence was found in a man aged 35-49 years with primary liver carcinoma and hepatitis B virus infection. The CDR3: CATTKGVEQYF. CDR3 bases: TGTGCAACCACAAAAGGGGTTGAGCAGTACTTC.